The clone carrying this TCR beta chain turned up a few times. Its antigen remains unknown. The assay was immunoSEQ multiplex PCR, and TCRdb's table has in-frame clones only and misses some. The sample contains approximately 65,000 clones, roughly 82% of which appear only once. The data derive from a study of OX40 agonist ivuxolimab in advanced cancers. Study-level background: Averaging around 60 years in age, with a range of roughly 20 to 79, the cohort was about 86% male.

Study-level results: Averaging showed that CD8+ T cells had more expanded clones than CD4+ did.

The sample here was CD4+ or CD8+ T cells sorted from blood, taken in a trial of the OX40 agonist ivuxolimab. The receptor was derived from an adult with an advanced solid tumor such as melanoma, head and neck, liver or kidney cancer.

The DNA for the CDR3 is TGTGCCAGTAAAGAGGGCCCCAGGGGGTCCGTCACAGATACGCAGTATTTT. Its protein is CASKEGPRGSVTDTQYF. V usage is TRBV19 and J usage is TRBJ2-3, with 7 bases matching TRBD1. Trimming removed 7 bases from V and 2 bases from J; junction bases left unmatched: 15. CDR1 is LNHDA and CDR2 is SQIVND in the germline V gene (reference sequence). The CDR3 contains 17 residues.